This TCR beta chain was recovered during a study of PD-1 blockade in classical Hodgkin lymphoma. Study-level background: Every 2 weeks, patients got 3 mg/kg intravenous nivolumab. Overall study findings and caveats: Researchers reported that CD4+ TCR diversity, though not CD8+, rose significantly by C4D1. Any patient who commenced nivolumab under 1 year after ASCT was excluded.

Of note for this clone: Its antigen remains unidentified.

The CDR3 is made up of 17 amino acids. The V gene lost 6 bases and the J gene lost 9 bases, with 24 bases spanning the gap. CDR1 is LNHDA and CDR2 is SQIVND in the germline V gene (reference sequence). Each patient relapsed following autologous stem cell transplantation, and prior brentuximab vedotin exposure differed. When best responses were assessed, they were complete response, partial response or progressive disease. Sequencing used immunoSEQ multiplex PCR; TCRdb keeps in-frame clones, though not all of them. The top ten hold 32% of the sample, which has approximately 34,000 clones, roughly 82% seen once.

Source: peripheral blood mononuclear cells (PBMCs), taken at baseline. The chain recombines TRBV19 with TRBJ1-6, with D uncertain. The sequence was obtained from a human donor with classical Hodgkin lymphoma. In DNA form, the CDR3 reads TGTGCCAGTAGCTCCCCCTCATTCGAAGGTACTAGTTCACCCCTCCACTTT. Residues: CASSSPSFEGTSSPLHF.